Listed below are T cell receptor beta chains from one sample, sequenced in a study of blood T cell repertoires in COVID-19. Assay used: immunoSEQ multiplex PCR; TCRdb lists only in-frame clones, some missing. The sample records about 28,000 clones, 85% to 90% being singletons. Material: peripheral blood. The receptors here all came from a human donor with acute or convalescent COVID-19. The donor label of this sample is uncertain. Each CDR3 is given with its conserved first and last residue. The D gene is left open where the match is weak. Part of the rows lack a size; the others show once, few, many or a class for expanded clones.

abundance: .; j_gene: TRBJ1-1; v_gene: TRBV5-6; d_gene: TRBD1; CDR3aa: CASSLHGQGGNTEAFF; CDR3nt: TGTGCCAGCAGCCTGCACGGGCAGGGGGGGAACACTGAAGCTTTCTTT
abundance: .; j_gene: TRBJ1-2; v_gene: TRBV19; d_gene: TRBD1; CDR3aa: CASQYGLGQGPSYGYTF; CDR3nt: TGTGCCAGTCAGTATGGGTTGGGACAGGGTCCCTCCTATGGCTACACCTTC
abundance: .; j_gene: TRBJ2-7; v_gene: TRBV4-1; d_gene: .; CDR3aa: CASSQGQGMGYEQYF; CDR3nt: TGCGCCAGCAGCCAAGGGCAGGGTATGGGATACGAGCAGTACTTC
abundance: .; j_gene: TRBJ2-2; v_gene: TRBV6-4; d_gene: TRBD2; CDR3aa: CASRLAGDTGELFF; CDR3nt: TGTGCCAGTCGACTAGCGGGAGATACCGGGGAGCTGTTTTTT
abundance: .; j_gene: TRBJ2-5; v_gene: TRBV7-3; d_gene: TRBD1; CDR3aa: CASSLFGTEQETQYF; CDR3nt: TGTGCCAGCAGCTTATTCGGGACAGAACAAGAGACCCAGTACTTC
abundance: .; j_gene: TRBJ1-3; v_gene: TRBV7-2; d_gene: .; CDR3aa: CASSPHPQGFSGNTIYF; CDR3nt: TGTGCCAGCAGCCCGCATCCACAGGGTTTCTCTGGAAACACCATATATTTT
abundance: .; j_gene: TRBJ2-1; v_gene: TRBV9; d_gene: TRBD2; CDR3aa: CASSPHPGSGSYNEQFF; CDR3nt: TGTGCCAGCAGCCCACACCCCGGGAGCGGGAGTTACAATGAGCAGTTCTTC
abundance: .; j_gene: TRBJ2-3; v_gene: TRBV24-1; d_gene: .; CDR3aa: CATSPRSTSTDTQYF; CDR3nt: TGTGCCACCAGTCCCCGATCGACTAGCACAGATACGCAGTATTTT
abundance: .; j_gene: TRBJ1-2; v_gene: TRBV7-8; d_gene: TRBD1; CDR3aa: CASSTRTGDRGGYTF; CDR3nt: TGTGCCAGCAGCACCAGGACAGGGGACCGGGGTGGCTACACCTTC
abundance: .; j_gene: TRBJ2-5; v_gene: TRBV3-1/TRBV3-2; d_gene: TRBD2; CDR3aa: CASGLGWETQYF; CDR3nt: TGTGCCAGCGGACTAGGATGGGAGACCCAGTACTTC
abundance: .; j_gene: TRBJ2-2; v_gene: TRBV30; d_gene: .; CDR3aa: CAWSVHGIGGELFF; CDR3nt: TGTGCCTGGAGTGTACACGGGATCGGCGGGGAGCTGTTTTTT
abundance: .; j_gene: TRBJ2-7; v_gene: TRBV6-6; d_gene: TRBD2; CDR3aa: CASRPGTSALYEQYF; CDR3nt: TGTGCCAGCAGGCCAGGGACTAGCGCGCTCTACGAGCAGTACTTC
abundance: .; j_gene: TRBJ2-7; v_gene: TRBV5-6; d_gene: TRBD2; CDR3aa: CASSLHGAGGPYGYEQYF; CDR3nt: TGTGCCAGCAGCTTACACGGAGCGGGAGGGCCGTATGGTTACGAGCAGTACTTC
abundance: .; j_gene: TRBJ2-1; v_gene: TRBV7-2; d_gene: TRBD1; CDR3aa: CASSATGTVYNEQFF; CDR3nt: TGTGCCAGCAGCGCAACCGGGACAGTTTACAATGAGCAGTTCTTC
abundance: .; j_gene: TRBJ2-6; v_gene: TRBV11-2; d_gene: .; CDR3aa: CASSPSGANVLTF; CDR3nt: TGTGCCAGCAGCCCATCTGGGGCCAACGTCCTGACTTTC
abundance: once; j_gene: TRBJ2-7; v_gene: TRBV7-8; d_gene: .; CDR3aa: CASSLVLGGLGSYEQYF; CDR3nt: TGTGCCAGCAGCTTAGTATTGGGGGGACTCGGCTCCTACGAGCAGTACTTC
abundance: .; j_gene: TRBJ2-5; v_gene: TRBV25-1; d_gene: .; CDR3aa: CASSETGRGGKETQYF; CDR3nt: TGTGCCAGCAGTGAAACAGGGAGGGGGGGTAAAGAGACCCAGTACTTC
abundance: .; j_gene: TRBJ2-3; v_gene: TRBV12-1; d_gene: .; CDR3aa: CASSFLQGAGTDTQYF; CDR3nt: TGTGCCAGCAGCTTTCTCCAGGGGGCTGGCACAGATACGCAGTATTTT
abundance: .; j_gene: TRBJ1-5; v_gene: TRBV6-6; d_gene: .; CDR3aa: CASSWGGGNQPQHF; CDR3nt: TGTGCCAGCAGTTGGGGGGGTGGCAATCAGCCCCAGCATTTT
abundance: .; j_gene: TRBJ2-7; v_gene: TRBV5-1; d_gene: TRBD2; CDR3aa: CASSPPGLAIYEQYF; CDR3nt: TGCGCCAGCAGCCCGCCGGGACTAGCAATCTACGAGCAGTACTTC
abundance: .; j_gene: TRBJ2-3; v_gene: TRBV18; d_gene: .; CDR3aa: CASSPMGGASTDTQYF; CDR3nt: TGTGCCAGCTCACCTATGGGGGGGGCAAGCACAGATACGCAGTATTTT
abundance: .; j_gene: TRBJ2-3; v_gene: TRBV4-1; d_gene: TRBD2; CDR3aa: CASSPRLAATDTQYF; CDR3nt: TGCGCCAGCAGCCCGCGACTAGCGGCCACAGATACGCAGTATTTT
abundance: .; j_gene: TRBJ2-1; v_gene: TRBV19; d_gene: .; CDR3aa: CASSIVARSLGSEQFF; CDR3nt: TGTGCCAGTAGTATAGTGGCTAGGAGCCTCGGTAGTGAGCAGTTCTTC
abundance: .; j_gene: TRBJ2-1; v_gene: TRBV25-1; d_gene: TRBD1; CDR3aa: CATGDSVNFNEQFF; CDR3nt: TGTGCCACCGGGGACAGCGTCAACTTCAATGAGCAGTTCTTC
abundance: .; j_gene: TRBJ2-7; v_gene: TRBV6-6; d_gene: .; CDR3aa: CASSYPGGRGAREQYF; CDR3nt: TGTGCCAGCAGTTACCCCGGGGGGAGGGGGGCGAGGGAGCAGTACTTC
abundance: .; j_gene: TRBJ2-5; v_gene: TRBV20-1; d_gene: .; CDR3aa: CSASTGLSKTQYF; CDR3nt: TGCAGTGCTAGTACGGGGTTGAGTAAGACCCAGTACTTC
abundance: .; j_gene: TRBJ1-4; v_gene: TRBV4-3; d_gene: .; CDR3aa: CASSRRPGADEKLFF; CDR3nt: TGCGCCAGCAGCCGGAGGCCGGGAGCGGATGAAAAACTGTTTTTT